Reported below is one T cell receptor beta chain. This specimen comes from a study of shared clonotypes between healthy human individuals. Study-wide background: Each donor contributed plates that comprised three CD4 naive, three CD4 memory, two CD8 naive and one CD8 memory.

V gave up 5 bases and J gave up 12 bases; unmatched junction bases: 11. Germline loops: CDR1 SGHRS, CDR2 YFSETQ. This CDR3 is built from 13 residues. An even split of each subset's genomic DNA across several immunoSEQ plates was performed. Profiled with immunoSEQ multiplex PCR; TCRdb holds only in-frame clones, not every one. The sample consists of about 1.1 million clones, approximately 80% of them appearing once. What was sequenced was memory CD4+ T cells from PBMCs. The subset was: CD45RA-negative fraction. This sequence was found in a man aged 18-30 years in good health. Some clones in this sample may be carry-over from other donors' samples. The V and J genes are TRBV5-1 and TRBJ2-7; 10 bases match TRBD2. The CDR3 coding sequence is TGCGCCAGCAGTTCTAGCGGGGGAGGCAAGCCGTACTTC. The encoded protein is CASSSSGGGKPYF.